This T cell receptor beta chain was recovered during a study of blood T cell repertoires in COVID-19. At the level of the study: Sites across the United States, Italy and Spain contributed samples from acute and convalescent COVID-19. The analysed material was cDNA or gDNA that came from T cells, B-cell-depleted T cells, or PBMCs.

V dropped 7 bases and J dropped 3; count of bases not matched to a gene: 14. This CDR3 region has 17 residues. Germline V gene lookup returns CDR1 MDHEN and CDR2 SYDVKM. Using immunoSEQ multiplex PCR, the repertoire was profiled, and TCRdb retains in-frame clones only, with some absent. The profile covers fewer than 250,000 clones, with about 86% appearing a single time and 2.5% to 3% taken by the ten largest. Specimen: peripheral blood. The clonotype was recovered from a man aged 45-60 years with active or convalescent COVID-19. This rearrangement joins TRBV28 to TRBJ2-3; TRBD2 agrees at 9 bases. The CDR3: CASTEPPGGRGTDTQYF. Here the CDR3 DNA reads TGTGCCAGCACAGAACCCCCGGGCGGGAGGGGAACAGATACGCAGTATTTT.